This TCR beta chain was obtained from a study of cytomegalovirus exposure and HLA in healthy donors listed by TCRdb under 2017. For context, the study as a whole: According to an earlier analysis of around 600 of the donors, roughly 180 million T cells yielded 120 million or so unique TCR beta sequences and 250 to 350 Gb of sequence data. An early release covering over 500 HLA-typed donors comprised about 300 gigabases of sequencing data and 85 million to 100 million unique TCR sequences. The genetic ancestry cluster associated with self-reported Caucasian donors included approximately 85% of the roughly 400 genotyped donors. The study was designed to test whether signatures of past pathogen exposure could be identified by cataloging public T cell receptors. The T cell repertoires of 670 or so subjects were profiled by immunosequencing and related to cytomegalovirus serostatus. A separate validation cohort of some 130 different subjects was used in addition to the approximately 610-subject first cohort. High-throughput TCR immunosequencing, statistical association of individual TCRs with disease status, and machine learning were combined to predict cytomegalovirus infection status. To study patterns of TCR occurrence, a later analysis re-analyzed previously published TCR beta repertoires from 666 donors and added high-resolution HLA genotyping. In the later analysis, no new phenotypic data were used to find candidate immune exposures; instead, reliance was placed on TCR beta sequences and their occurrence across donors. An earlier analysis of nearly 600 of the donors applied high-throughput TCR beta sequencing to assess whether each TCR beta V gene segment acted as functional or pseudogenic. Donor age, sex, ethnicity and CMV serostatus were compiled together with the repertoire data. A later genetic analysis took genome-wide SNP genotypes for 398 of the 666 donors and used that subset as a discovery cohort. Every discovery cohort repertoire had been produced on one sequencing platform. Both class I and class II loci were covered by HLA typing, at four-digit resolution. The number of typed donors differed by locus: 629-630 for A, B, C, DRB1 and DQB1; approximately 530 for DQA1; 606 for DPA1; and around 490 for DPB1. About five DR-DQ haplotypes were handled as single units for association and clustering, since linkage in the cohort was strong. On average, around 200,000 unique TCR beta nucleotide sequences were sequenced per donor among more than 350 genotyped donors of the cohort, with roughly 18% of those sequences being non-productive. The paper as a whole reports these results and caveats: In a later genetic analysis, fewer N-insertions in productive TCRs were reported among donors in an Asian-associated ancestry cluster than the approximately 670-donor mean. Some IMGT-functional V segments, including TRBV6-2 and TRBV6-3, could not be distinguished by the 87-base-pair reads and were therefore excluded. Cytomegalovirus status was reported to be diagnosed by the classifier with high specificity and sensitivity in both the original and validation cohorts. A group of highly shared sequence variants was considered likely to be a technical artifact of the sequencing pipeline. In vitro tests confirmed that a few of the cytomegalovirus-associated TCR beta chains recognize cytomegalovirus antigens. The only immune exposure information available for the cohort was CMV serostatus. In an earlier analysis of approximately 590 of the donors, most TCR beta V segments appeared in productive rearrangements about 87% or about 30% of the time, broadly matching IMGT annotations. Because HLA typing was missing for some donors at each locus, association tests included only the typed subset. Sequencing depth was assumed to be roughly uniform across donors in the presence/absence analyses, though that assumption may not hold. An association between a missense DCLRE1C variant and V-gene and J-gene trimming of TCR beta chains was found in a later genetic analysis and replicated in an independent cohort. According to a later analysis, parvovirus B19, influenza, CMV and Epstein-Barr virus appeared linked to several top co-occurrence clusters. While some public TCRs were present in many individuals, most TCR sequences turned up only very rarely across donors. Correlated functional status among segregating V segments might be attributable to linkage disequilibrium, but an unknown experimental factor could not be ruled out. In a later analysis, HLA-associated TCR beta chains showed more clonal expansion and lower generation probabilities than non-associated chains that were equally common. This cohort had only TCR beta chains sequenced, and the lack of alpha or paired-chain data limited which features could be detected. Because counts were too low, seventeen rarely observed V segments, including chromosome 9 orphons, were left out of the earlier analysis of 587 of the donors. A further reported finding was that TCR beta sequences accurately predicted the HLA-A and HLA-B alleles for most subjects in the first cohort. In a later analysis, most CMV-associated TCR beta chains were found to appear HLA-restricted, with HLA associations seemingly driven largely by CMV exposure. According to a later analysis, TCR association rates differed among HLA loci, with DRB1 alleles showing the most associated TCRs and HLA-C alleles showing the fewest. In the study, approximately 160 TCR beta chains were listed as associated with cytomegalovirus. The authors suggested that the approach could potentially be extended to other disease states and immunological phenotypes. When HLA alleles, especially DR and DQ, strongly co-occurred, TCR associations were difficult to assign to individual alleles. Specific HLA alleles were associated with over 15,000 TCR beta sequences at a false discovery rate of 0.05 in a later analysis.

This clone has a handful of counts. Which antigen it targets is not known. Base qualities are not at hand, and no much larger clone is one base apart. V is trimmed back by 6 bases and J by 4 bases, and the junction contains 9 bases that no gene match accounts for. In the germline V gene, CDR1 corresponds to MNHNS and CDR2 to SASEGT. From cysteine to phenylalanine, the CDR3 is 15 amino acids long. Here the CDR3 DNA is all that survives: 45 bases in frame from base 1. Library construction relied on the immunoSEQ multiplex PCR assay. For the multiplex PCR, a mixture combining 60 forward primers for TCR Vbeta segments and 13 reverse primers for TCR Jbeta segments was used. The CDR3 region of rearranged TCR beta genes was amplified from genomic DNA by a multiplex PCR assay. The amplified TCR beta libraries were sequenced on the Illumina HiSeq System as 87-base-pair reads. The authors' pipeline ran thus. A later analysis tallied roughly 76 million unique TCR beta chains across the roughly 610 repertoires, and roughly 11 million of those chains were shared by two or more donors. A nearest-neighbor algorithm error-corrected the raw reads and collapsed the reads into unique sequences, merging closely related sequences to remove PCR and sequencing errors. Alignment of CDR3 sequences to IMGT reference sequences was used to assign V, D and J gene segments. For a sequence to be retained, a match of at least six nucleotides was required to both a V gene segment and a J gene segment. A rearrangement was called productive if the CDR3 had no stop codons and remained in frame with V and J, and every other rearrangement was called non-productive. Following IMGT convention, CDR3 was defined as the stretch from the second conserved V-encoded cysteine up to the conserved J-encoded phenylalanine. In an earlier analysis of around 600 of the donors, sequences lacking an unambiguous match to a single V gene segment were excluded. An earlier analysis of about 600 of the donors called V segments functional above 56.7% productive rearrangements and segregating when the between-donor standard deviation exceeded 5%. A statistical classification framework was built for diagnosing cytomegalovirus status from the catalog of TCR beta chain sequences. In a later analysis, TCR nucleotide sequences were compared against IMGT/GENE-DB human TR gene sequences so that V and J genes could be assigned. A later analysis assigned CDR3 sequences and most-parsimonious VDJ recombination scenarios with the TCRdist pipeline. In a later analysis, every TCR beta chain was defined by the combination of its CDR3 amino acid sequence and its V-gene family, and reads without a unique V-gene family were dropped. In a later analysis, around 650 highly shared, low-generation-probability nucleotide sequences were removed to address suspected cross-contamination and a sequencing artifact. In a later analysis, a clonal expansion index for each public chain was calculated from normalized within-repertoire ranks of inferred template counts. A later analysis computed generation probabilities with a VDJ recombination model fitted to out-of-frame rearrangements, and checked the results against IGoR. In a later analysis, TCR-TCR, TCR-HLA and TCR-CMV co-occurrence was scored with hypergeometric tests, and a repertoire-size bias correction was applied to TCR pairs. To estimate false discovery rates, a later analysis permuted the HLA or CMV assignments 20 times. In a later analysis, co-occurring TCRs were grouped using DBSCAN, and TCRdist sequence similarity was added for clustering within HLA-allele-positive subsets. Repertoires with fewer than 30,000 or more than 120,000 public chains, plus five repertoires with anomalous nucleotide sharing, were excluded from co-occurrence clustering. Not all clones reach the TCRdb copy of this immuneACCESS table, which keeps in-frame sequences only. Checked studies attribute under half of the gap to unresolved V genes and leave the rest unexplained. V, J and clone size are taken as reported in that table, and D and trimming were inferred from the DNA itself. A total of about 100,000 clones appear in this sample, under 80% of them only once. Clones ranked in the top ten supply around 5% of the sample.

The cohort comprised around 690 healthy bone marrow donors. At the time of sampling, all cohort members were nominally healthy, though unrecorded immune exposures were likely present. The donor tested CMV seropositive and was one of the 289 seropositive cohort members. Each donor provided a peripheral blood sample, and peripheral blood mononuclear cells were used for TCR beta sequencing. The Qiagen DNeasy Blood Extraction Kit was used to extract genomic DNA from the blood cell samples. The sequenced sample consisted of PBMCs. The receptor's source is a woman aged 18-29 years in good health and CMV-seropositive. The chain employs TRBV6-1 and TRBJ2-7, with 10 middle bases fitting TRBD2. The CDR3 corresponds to CASSVSGRAWYEQYF. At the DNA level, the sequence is TGTGCCAGCAGCGTAAGCGGGAGGGCCTGGTACGAGCAGTACTTC.